The rows below give T cell receptor beta chains drawn from one sample of a study of cytomegalovirus exposure and HLA in healthy donors. The data were produced by immunoSEQ multiplex PCR, yet TCRdb's version contains in-frame clones alone and is incomplete. The sample totals fewer than 85,000 clones. The sample taken for sequencing was PBMCs. The receptors originated from a man aged 30 to 45 in good health and CMV-seronegative. The CDR3 runs from the conserved cysteine through the conserved F or W. Each record gives: CDR3 protein, CDR3 DNA, CDR3 length, D gene, clone size, J gene, V gene. A D gene is named only where the DNA matches it firmly. The listing skips clone size in some rows; elsewhere it reads once, few, many or a size class.

CASSQGLAGGLLREQFF TGTGCCAGCAGCCAGGGACTAGCGGGAGGACTTCTGCGAGAGCAGTTCTTC 17 TRBD2 . TRBJ2-1 TRBV11-3
CASSFGDRGSGYTF TGCGCCAGCAGCTTTGGAGACAGGGGCTCTGGCTACACCTTC 14 TRBD1 . TRBJ1-2 TRBV5-1
CASSLGRGTEAFF TGTGCCAGCAGTTTGGGGCGGGGCACTGAAGCTTTCTTT 13 . . TRBJ1-1 TRBV27
CASSATRVNEQFF TGTGCCAGCAGTGCGACTAGGGTCAATGAGCAGTTCTTC 13 . . TRBJ2-1 TRBV27
CASSRQGAWGGYSNQPQHF TGTGCCAGTAGTCGCCAGGGGGCGTGGGGCGGCTATAGCAATCAGCCCCAGCATTTT 19 TRBD1 . TRBJ1-5 TRBV19
CASSLEAGVMYEQYF TGTGCCAGCAGCTTGGAAGCAGGGGTGATGTACGAGCAGTACTTC 15 . . TRBJ2-7 TRBV5-6
CASRAGTSGQETQYF TGCGCCAGCAGGGCCGGGACTAGCGGACAAGAGACCCAGTACTTC 15 TRBD2 . TRBJ2-5 TRBV5-1
CASSPGAGNQETQYF TGTGCCAGCAGTCCCGGAGCGGGGAACCAAGAGACCCAGTACTTC 15 TRBD2 medium-sized TRBJ2-5 TRBV6-4
CASSPTPSPGSSYEQYF TGTGCCAGCAGCCCCACACCCAGCCCCGGGAGCTCCTACGAGCAGTACTTC 17 . . TRBJ2-7 TRBV27
CISGGLDGYGYTF TGCATCTCCGGGGGGCTCGATGGCTATGGCTACACCTTC 13 . . TRBJ1-2 TRBV29-1
CSVGLLKGEKLFF TGCAGCGTTGGATTACTGAAGGGGGAAAAACTGTTTTTT 13 . . TRBJ1-4 TRBV29-1
CASSERQDSGNTIYF TGCGCCAGCAGTGAACGGCAGGACTCTGGAAACACCATATATTTT 15 . . TRBJ1-3 TRBV10-1
CASSPPDREKLFF TGTGCCAGCAGTCCTCCGGACAGGGAAAAACTGTTTTTT 13 TRBD1 . TRBJ1-4 TRBV6-5
CASSPGGWETQYF TGTGCCAGCAGCCCAGGGGGCTGGGAGACCCAGTACTTC 13 TRBD1 . TRBJ2-5 TRBV9
CASSLERTAYEQYF TGTGCCAGCAGCTTAGAAAGGACAGCCTACGAGCAGTACTTC 14 . . TRBJ2-7 TRBV11-3
CASSVSTSLHYEQYF TGCGCCAGCAGCGTTTCGACTAGCCTCCACTACGAGCAGTACTTC 15 TRBD2 . TRBJ2-7 TRBV5-1
CATSREGGGYEQYF TGTGCCACCAGCAGAGAAGGCGGGGGCTACGAGCAGTACTTC 14 TRBD2 . TRBJ2-7 TRBV15
CASSYGGVEETQYF TGTGCCAGCAGTTACGGGGGGGTCGAGGAGACCCAGTACTTC 14 TRBD2 . TRBJ2-5 TRBV6-5
CASSPRQGDNEQFF TGTGCCAGCAGCCCTCGTCAGGGGGACAATGAGCAGTTCTTC 14 TRBD1 . TRBJ2-1 TRBV7-9
CAWVLAGARVFF TGTGCCTGGGTTCTAGCGGGAGCTAGGGTGTTCTTC 12 TRBD2 . TRBJ2-1 TRBV30
CASSFTDLYEQYF TGTGCCAGCAGCTTTACAGACCTCTACGAGCAGTACTTC 13 . . TRBJ2-7 TRBV11-2
CASSSQGVITEAFF TGCGCCAGCAGTTCACAGGGGGTAATCACTGAAGCTTTCTTT 14 TRBD1 . TRBJ1-1 TRBV5-1
CASSRARPYYGYTF TGTGCCAGCAGCCGTGCGCGGCCCTACTATGGCTACACCTTC 14 . . TRBJ1-2 TRBV27
CASSMGQESYGYTF TGTGCCAGTAGTATGGGCCAGGAATCCTATGGCTACACCTTC 14 . . TRBJ1-2 TRBV19
CASSVDRGSLQPQHF TGTGCCAGCAGTGTGGACAGGGGGTCTCTTCAGCCCCAGCATTTT 15 TRBD1 . TRBJ1-5 TRBV2
CAISGTGAIGNTIYF TGTGCCATCAGTGGGACAGGGGCGATTGGAAACACCATATATTTT 15 TRBD1 . TRBJ1-3 TRBV10-3
CASSLAASRGYGYTF TGTGCCAGCAGCTTGGCCGCCAGTCGGGGCTATGGCTACACCTTC 15 . . TRBJ1-2 TRBV5-6
CASSVPSSNSEQYF TGCGCCAGCAGCGTTCCCTCTTCCAATAGCGAGCAGTACTTC 14 . . TRBJ2-7 TRBV5-1
CASSRGQGREQYF TGTGCCAGCAGCAGGGGACAGGGTAGGGAGCAGTACTTC 13 TRBD1 . TRBJ2-7 TRBV5-6
CASSLASRPHEQYF TGTGCCAGCAGCTTAGCGTCCAGGCCTCACGAGCAGTACTTC 14 . . TRBJ2-7 TRBV7-2
CASSLDYRGPYEQYF TGTGCCAGCAGCTTAGATTACAGGGGACCCTACGAGCAGTACTTC 15 TRBD1 . TRBJ2-7 TRBV11-2
CASSFGRTVGRAFF TGTGCCAGCAGTTTCGGGAGGACAGTAGGTCGAGCTTTCTTT 14 . . TRBJ1-1 TRBV6-5
CASSLELGTGAYGYTF TGTGCCAGCAGCTTAGAGTTGGGGACAGGCGCCTATGGCTACACCTTC 16 TRBD1 . TRBJ1-2 TRBV7-8
CASSQVDRVDGYTF TGTGCCAGCAGCCAAGTGGACAGGGTTGATGGCTACACCTTC 14 TRBD1 . TRBJ1-2 TRBV4-2
CASRQRGTYEQYF TGTGCCAGCAGGCAACGGGGGACCTACGAGCAGTACTTC 13 . . TRBJ2-7 TRBV14
CASSQQTETYEQYF TGTGCCAGCAGCCAGCAGACAGAGACCTACGAGCAGTACTTC 14 . . TRBJ2-7 TRBV4-2
CASSQIGGDRDTEAFF TGTGCCAGCAGCCAGATTGGAGGGGACAGGGACACTGAAGCTTTCTTT 16 TRBD1 . TRBJ1-1 TRBV4-2